This paragraph covers one T cell receptor beta chain sequence. The specificity of this receptor is unknown. One base away there is no much larger clone; base qualities are not given. TCRbeta CDR3 regions were amplified from genomic DNA using the immunoSEQ Assay, a bias-controlled multiplex PCR. In the source study's methods: The number of nucleated cells in each sample was estimated from the amplification of reference gene primers within the assay. To quantify the absolute abundance of each unique TCRbeta CDR3 rearrangement, sequence reads were collapsed and filtered. For each sample, productive Simpson clonality was calculated as the square root of Simpson's diversity index over productive rearrangements. TCRdb mirrors the immuneACCESS table, restricted to in-frame sequences. Some clones are absent from its copies; in checked studies, under half trace to an unresolved V gene, and the reason for the others is unknown. V and J calls and clone size are copied from that table; D and trimming were computed from the DNA. This sample has approximately 100,000 clones in its table, and around 89% of those were observed once. Over 15% of the sample is held by the ten biggest clonotypes.

This sample stems from a study of blood T cell repertoires in COVID-19 (dated by TCRdb to 2020 to 2022). In the study overall: Samples from collaborators originated in the United States, Italy and Spain and spanned both the acute and convalescent phases of COVID-19. The material from the prospective study consisted of cDNA or gDNA derived from T cells, B-cell-depleted T cells, or PBMCs. Subjects who had been exposed to COVID-19, were actively infected with it, or had recovered from it provided the deeply sampled blood TCRbeta repertoires that made up the dataset. Samples came from the ongoing ImmuneRACE study (first 160 participants) plus 1,254 subjects from 6 global collaborators. Sample metadata almost always included a de-identified subject ID, COVID-19 status, age in years and sex. Where available, HLA class I and class II types were obtained from metadata supplied by the sample provider rather than from assay-based typing. The repertoires were released in a freely available public database intended as a resource for research on the immune response to SARS-CoV-2.

Each collaborating institution followed its own protocols to collect whole blood in K2EDTA tubes. For TCRbeta analysis, collaborators shipped samples in one of three forms: frozen whole blood, isolated PBMCs, or DNA extracted from either of those sample types. What the research found in general, with its limitations: How much clinical and demographic metadata was included differed by source and by participant, and the metadata was provided uncurated.

The TCR was taken from a human donor with acute or convalescent COVID-19. The donor label of this sample is uncertain. Source material: peripheral blood.

The nucleotide sequence is given as TGTGCCAGCAGACTAGGACTAGCCTACGAGCAGTACTTC. Its translation is CASRLGLAYEQYF. The chain is encoded by TRBV6-6 joined to TRBJ2-7, and 7 junction bases match TRBD2. Trimmed from V: 6 bases; trimmed from J: 2 bases; junction bases lacking a gene match: 4. For CDR1 and CDR2, the germline V gene (reference sequence) lists MNHNY and SVGAGI. The CDR3 goes from the cysteine to the phenylalanine over 13 residues. Kept here is only the CDR3 DNA, which spans 39 bases and is read in frame from base 1.